These 22 T cell receptor beta chains were all obtained from the same sample, sequenced in a study of T-cell memory formation after mild COVID-19. TCRdb ran MiXCR on the 5' RACE reads and lists one entry per CDR3 protein. The table lists nearly 250,000 distinct CDR3 sequences, 15% of them singletons. The specimen was PBMCs or a T cell subset sorted from them (not recorded which). These TCRs come from an adult woman who had mild COVID-19 (a few samples of this study predate the infection). Cell type and time point are not known.

The rearrangement uses TRBV15 and TRBJ2-5, with 15 bases matching TRBD2. The CDR3 is 19 amino acids. Losses at the gene ends were 2 bases for V and 2 bases for J; bases not matched to a gene: 9. Germline V gene sequence: CDR1 LNHNV, CDR2 YYDKDF (reference sequence). The CDR3 DNA reads TGTGCCACCAGCAGAAATGGACTAGCGGGAGGGCCGGAGCAAGAGACCCAGTACTTC. This gives the protein CATSRNGLAGGPEQETQYF. The whole variable domain, remainder taken from reference TRBV15 and TRBJ2-5, is DAMVIQNPRYQVTQFGKPVTLSCSQTLNHNVMYWYQQKSSQAPKLLFHYYDKDFNNEADTPDNFQSRRPNTSFCFLDIRSPGLGDTAMYLCATSRNGLAGGPEQETQYFGPGTRLLVL.

This clonotype has just a few counts. The genes are TRBV20-1 and TRBJ1-2; unclear D gene. Looked up from germline, CDR1 is DFQATT and CDR2 is SNEGSKA (reference sequence). Between the trimmed V and J ends, which lost 2 bases and 5 bases, there was a span of 9 bases. The CDR3 has 12 residues. This chain's CDR3 is CSARPHAYGYTF. The CDR3 region has the DNA TGCAGTGCTAGACCACACGCTTATGGCTACACCTTC.

This clonotype occurred a few times. The gene calls are TRBV12-3 or TRBV12-4 and TRBJ1-4, with 12 bases aligning to TRBD1. The J segment lost 6 bases and the V segment lost 4 bases, leaving 12 bases of the junction unmatched. There are 18 residues in the CDR3. The CDR3 sequence is CASSSQPGQGAADEKLFF. The CDR3 coding sequence is TGTGCCAGCAGTTCCCAACCGGGACAGGGGGCCGCCGATGAAAAACTGTTTTTT.

V gene TRBV7-3 combines with J gene TRBJ2-2; D may correspond to TRBD1 or TRBD2 (5 bases each). Germline-derived CDR1 and CDR2 are SGHTA and FQGTGA. Trimming left V 5 bases short and J 2 bases short, with 9 bases between. The CDR3 is made up of 14 amino acids. CDR3 in amino acids: CASSPGTNTGELFF. DNA for the CDR3: TGTGCCAGCAGCCCCGGGACCAACACCGGGGAGCTGTTTTTT.

This clonotype was observed a few times. This chain joins TRBV28 and TRBJ2-7, with D possibly matching TRBD1 (7 bases). This CDR3 is built from 17 residues. V was clipped by 4 bases and J by 2 bases, with 21 bases between them. CDR1 and CDR2 (germline): MDHEN, SYDVKM. The CDR3 DNA sequence: TGTGCCAGCAGTTCCCCCGGTGGAGGGGGCGAAACCTACGAGCAGTACTTC. Translated: CASSSPGGGGETYEQYF.

The genes are TRBV16 and TRBJ1-5; D unresolved. V was cut by 0 bases and J by 11 bases, with 17 bases left in between. CDR3 size: 15 residues. CDR1 KGHSY and CDR2 FQNENV come from the germline V gene. The CDR3 DNA sequence: TGTGCCAGCAGCCAATCGAGAACGGTCAATGGGGCCCAGCATTTT. It yields the protein CASSQSRTVNGAQHF.

This clonotype was seen more than once but under ten times. The rearrangement joins TRBV4-1 to TRBJ2-1; 10 bases align to TRBD1. Unmatched junction bases numbered 14, after V lost 1 base and J lost 8 bases. Germline CDR1 is MGHRA and CDR2 is YSYEKL. This CDR3 comprises 18 residues. The CDR3 loop is CASSQVFRDRGSRDEQFF. CDR3 nucleotide sequence: TGCGCCAGCAGCCAAGTTTTCCGGGACAGGGGTTCGAGGGATGAGCAGTTCTTC.

The chain joins TRBV2 to TRBJ2-1; 12 positions agree with TRBD2. This CDR3 has 14 residues. Germline values: CDR1 SNHLY, CDR2 FYNNEI. Trimming at V came to 7 bases and at J to 4 bases, leaving 2 bases not matched to a gene. The CDR3 DNA reads as TGTGCCAGCACTAGCGGGAGGGTTTACAATGAGCAGTTCTTC. Translating it yields CASTSGRVYNEQFF.

The gene calls are TRBV20-1 and TRBJ2-3; D gene uncertain. The ends were cut back, 7 bases at V and 6 bases at J, with 26 bases in the middle. Germline V gives CDR1 DFQATT, CDR2 SNEGSKA (reference sequence). This CDR3 has 16 amino acids. CDR3 sequence reads: CSVTPAEPVIRDTQYF. In DNA form, the CDR3 reads TGCAGTGTCACGCCTGCCGAGCCCGTGATCCGGGATACGCAGTATTTT.

This clonotype was found a few times. The J gene is TRBJ2-7, the V gene TRBV2; 8 bases align to TRBD1. CDR1 and CDR2 (germline): SNHLY, FYNNEI. CDR3 length: 12 residues. Trimming at V came to 6 bases and at J to 6 bases, leaving 4 bases not matched to a gene. For the CDR3, the DNA is TGTGCCAGCAGGTATACAGGGGGCGAGCAGTACTTC. It codes for CASRYTGGEQYF.

The rearrangement uses TRBV7-2 and TRBJ1-1; unclear D gene. Germline V CDR1 and CDR2: SGHTA, FQGNSA. V dropped 5 bases and J dropped 0 bases, with 10 bases sitting between them. The CDR3 sequence is 14 residues long. The CDR3 DNA follows: TGTGCCAGCAGCCCCAGGCTCATGAACACTGAAGCTTTCTTT. This translates into CASSPRLMNTEAFF.

The V call is TRBV9, the J call TRBJ2-3; 8 nucleotides align to TRBD2. The CDR3 runs 15 residues. Germline V gene lookup returns CDR1 SGDLS and CDR2 YYNGEE. The V segment lost 0 bases and the J segment 4 bases; nucleotides outside the gene matches: 4. This CDR3 reads CASSVEAGVADTQYF. CDR3 sequence (DNA): TGTGCCAGCAGCGTAGAAGCGGGAGTGGCAGATACGCAGTATTTT.

This clonotype has at least ten counts. The rearrangement joins TRBV4-1 to TRBJ1-2; D possibly corresponds to TRBD1 (6 bases). This CDR3 comprises 15 residues. Germline loops: CDR1 MGHRA, CDR2 YSYEKL. Trimming took off 1 base at V and 4 bases at J, with 13 bases between the two ends. For the CDR3, the DNA is TGCGCCAGCAGCCAAGTTCCTCAGGGGAGCTATGGCTACACCTTC. It is translated as CASSQVPQGSYGYTF.

This clonotype was seen more than once but under ten times. Written as DNA, the CDR3 is TGCGCCAGCAGCACCCGGGGGCCCACAGAATACAATGAGCAGTTCTTC. As protein: CASSTRGPTEYNEQFF. The V call is TRBV5-1, the J call TRBJ2-1; D may be TRBD1 or TRBD2 (6 bases each). V was cut by 4 bases and J by 4 bases, with 18 bases left in between. Germline assignment: CDR1 SGHRS and CDR2 YFSETQ. The CDR3 sequence is 16 residues long.

This clonotype was counted between two and nine times. The V call is TRBV11-3, the J call TRBJ2-7; D is ambiguous. Germline V gene lookup returns CDR1 SGHNT and CDR2 YENEEA. The ends were cut back, 4 bases at V and 4 bases at J, with 8 bases in the middle. The length of the CDR3 is 12 residues. The CDR3 reads CASSWTAYEQYF. The DNA for the CDR3 is TGTGCCAGCAGCTGGACGGCTTACGAGCAGTACTTC.

In its sample, this clonotype was seen a few times. V usage is TRBV12-3 or TRBV12-4 and J usage is TRBJ2-7; D not resolved. This CDR3 comprises 15 residues. The V end lost 3 bases, the J end lost 2 bases, and 14 bases lay between the germline ends. This chain's CDR3 is CASSFRSAVTYEQYF. The CDR3 DNA reads as TGTGCCAGCAGTTTTCGGAGCGCTGTTACCTACGAGCAGTACTTC.

This clonotype was detected only a few times. The CDR3 region is CASSLEGGFYEQYF. In DNA, the CDR3 is TGCGCCAGCAGCTTGGAGGGCGGCTTCTACGAGCAGTACTTC. This chain joins TRBV5-1 and TRBJ2-7; D is ambiguous. This CDR3 is built from 14 residues. CDR1 and CDR2 from the germline V gene are SGHRS and YFSETQ. V was clipped by 0 bases and J by 3 bases, with 10 bases between them. The full variable domain, in which reference TRBV5-1 and TRBJ2-7 provide the parts outside the CDR3, is KAGVTQTPRYLIKTRGQQVTLSCSPISGHRSVSWYQQTPGQGLQFLFEYFSETQRNKGNFPGRFSGRQFSNSRSEMNVSTLELGDSALYLCASSLEGGFYEQYFGPGTRLTVT.

This clonotype was detected only a few times. V usage is TRBV9 and J usage is TRBJ2-7; maybe TRBD1 (6 bases). Trimming cost V 0 bases and J 1 base, with 11 bases left between them. Looked up from germline, CDR1 is SGDLS and CDR2 is YYNGEE. The CDR3 length is 15 residues. In DNA form, the CDR3 reads TGTGCCAGCAGCGTAGGTGGGACAACATCCTACGAGCAGTACTTC. Its translation: CASSVGGTTSYEQYF. Filled out from reference TRBV9 and TRBJ2-7, the complete variable domain reads DSGVTQTPKHLITATGQRVTLRCSPRSGDLSVYWYQQSLDQGLQFLIQYYNGEERAKGNILERFSAQQFPDLHSELNLSSLELGDSALYFCASSVGGTTSYEQYFGPGTRLTVT.

At least ten counts were recorded for this clonotype. The chain's CDR3 is CASSLNAAYEQYF. In DNA form, the CDR3 reads TGTGCCAGCAGTTTGAACGCAGCCTACGAGCAGTACTTC. V gene TRBV27 combines with J gene TRBJ2-7, with D hard to call. The length of the CDR3 is 13 residues. V lost 3 bases and J lost 2, with 8 bases in between. Germline V gives CDR1 MNHEY, CDR2 SMNVEV (reference sequence).

The chain links TRBV12-3 or TRBV12-4 to TRBJ1-2, with a weak D call TRBD1 (5 bases). This CDR3 comprises 14 residues. Deletions cut 0 bases from V and 7 bases from J, with 12 bases between. This CDR3 reads CASSLAGGGSGYTF. The CDR3 region has the DNA TGTGCCAGCAGTTTAGCCGGGGGAGGGAGTGGCTACACCTTC.

This chain links TRBV11-3 with TRBJ2-7; D gene uncertain. In germline, CDR1 is SGHNT, CDR2 YENEEA. This CDR3 comprises 14 residues. The V gene lost 7 bases and the J gene lost 0 bases, with 13 bases spanning the gap. CDR3 residues: CASTMTGSSYEQYF. The CDR3 bases are TGTGCCAGCACCATGACTGGAAGCTCCTACGAGCAGTACTTC.

This clonotype was picked up a small number of times. The genes are TRBV30 and TRBJ2-2, with D maybe TRBD1 (6 bases). The CDR3 covers 15 residues. The V end lost 8 bases, the J end lost 7 bases, and 23 bases lay between the germline ends. Per germline, CDR1 GTSNPN and CDR2 SVGIG (reference sequence). CDR3 nucleotide sequence: TGTGCCGGCCCGCGTGGGGGCGGTTTGGTCGGGGAGCTGTTTTTT. It specifies CAGPRGGGLVGELFF.